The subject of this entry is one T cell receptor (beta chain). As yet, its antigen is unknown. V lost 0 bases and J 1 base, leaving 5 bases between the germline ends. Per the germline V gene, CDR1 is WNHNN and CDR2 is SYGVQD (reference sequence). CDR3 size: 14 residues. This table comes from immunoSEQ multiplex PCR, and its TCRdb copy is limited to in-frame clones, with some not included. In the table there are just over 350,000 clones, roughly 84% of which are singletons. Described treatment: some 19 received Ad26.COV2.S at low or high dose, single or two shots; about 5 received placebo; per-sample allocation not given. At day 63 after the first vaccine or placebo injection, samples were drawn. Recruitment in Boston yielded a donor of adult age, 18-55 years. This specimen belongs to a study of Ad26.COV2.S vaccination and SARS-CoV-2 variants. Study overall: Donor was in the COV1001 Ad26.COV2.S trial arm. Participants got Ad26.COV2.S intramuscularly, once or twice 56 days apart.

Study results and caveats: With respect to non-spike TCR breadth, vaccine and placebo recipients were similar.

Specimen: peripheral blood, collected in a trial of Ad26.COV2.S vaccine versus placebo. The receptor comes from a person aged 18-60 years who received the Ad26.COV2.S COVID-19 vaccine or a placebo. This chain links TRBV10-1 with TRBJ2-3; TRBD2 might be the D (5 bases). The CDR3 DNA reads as TGCGCCAGCAGTGAGTCGGGAGGCACAGATACGCAGTATTTT. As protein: CASSESGGTDTQYF.